This entry is about one T cell receptor beta chain. The study ran its PCR with 60 Vbeta and 13 Jbeta primers. TCRdb's copy holds only in-frame clones and misses some; the assay was immunoSEQ multiplex PCR. The sample has about 48,000 clones. This sample was taken from a study of cytomegalovirus exposure and HLA in healthy donors. Study summary: Drawn from HLA-typed donors, around 85 million unique TCRs were held in an early data release.

The ends lost 7 bases at V and 0 bases at J; junction bases unmatched: 7. There are 16 residues in the CDR3. Germline values: CDR1 SNHLY, CDR2 FYNNEI. Sequenced input: PBMCs. The receptor comes from a male donor in good health and CMV-seropositive. The gene calls are TRBV2 and TRBJ2-2; 8 nucleotides match TRBD1. CDR3 nucleotides: TGTGCCAGCAATGACCCGGACAGGGCGAACACCGGGGAGCTGTTTTTT. Encoded protein: CASNDPDRANTGELFF.